The rows below give T cell receptor beta chains drawn from one sample of a study of blood T cell repertoires in COVID-19. Measured with immunoSEQ multiplex PCR; TCRdb has only the in-frame clones, and not every one. The profile shows 150,000 to 200,000 clones, about 77% of them singletons. Sequencing was performed on peripheral blood. These receptors all come from a woman aged 80 or over with acute or convalescent COVID-19. The CDR3 runs from the conserved cysteine through the conserved F or W. Fields, in order: V gene, clone size, D gene, J gene, CDR3 protein, CDR3 DNA. A D gene is named only where the DNA matches it firmly. The size of a clone is reported for some rows only, either as once, few or many, or as a class for expanded clones.

TRBV3-1/TRBV3-2	-	-	TRBJ1-2	CASSLRSAGVNYGYTF	TGTGCCAGCAGCCTCAGAAGTGCAGGGGTTAACTATGGCTACACCTTC
TRBV6-6	-	TRBD1	TRBJ1-2	CASGDRTYGYTF	TGTGCCAGCGGGGACAGGACCTATGGCTACACCTTC
TRBV5-1	-	-	TRBJ1-1	CASSLERQDTEAFF	TGCGCCAGCAGCTTGGAGCGACAGGACACTGAAGCTTTCTTT
TRBV2	-	-	TRBJ2-7	CASSEAARSGHEQYF	TGTGCCAGCAGTGAAGCTGCCCGCAGCGGGCACGAGCAGTACTTC
TRBV7-9	-	-	TRBJ1-2	CASSLARTTGYTF	TGTGCCAGCAGCTTAGCCCGGACAACTGGCTACACCTTC
TRBV30	-	TRBD1	TRBJ2-1	CAWRPGQGVNEQFF	TGTGCCTGGAGGCCGGGACAGGGCGTGAATGAGCAGTTCTTC
TRBV5-1	-	-	TRBJ2-2	CASKGQRTGELFF	TGCGCCAGCAAGGGACAAAGAACCGGGGAGCTGTTTTTT
TRBV4-1	-	TRBD1	TRBJ1-1	CASSQARDRGRKNTEAFF	TGCGCCAGCAGCCAAGCTCGGGACAGGGGGCGAAAGAACACTGAAGCTTTCTTT
TRBV6-5	few	-	TRBJ1-3	CASSYGGPGNTIYF	TGTGCCAGCAGTTACGGAGGACCCGGAAACACCATATATTTT
TRBV10-1	-	TRBD1	TRBJ1-1	CASSRGGKDTEAFF	TGCGCCAGCAGTAGAGGGGGCAAGGACACTGAAGCTTTCTTT
TRBV7-3	-	-	TRBJ2-3	CASSLNGGTDTQYF	TGTGCCAGCAGCTTAAACGGAGGCACAGATACGCAGTATTTT
TRBV5-1	-	TRBD1	TRBJ1-2	CASSLTLGQGFGYTF	TGCGCCAGCAGCCTGACTCTGGGACAGGGGTTTGGCTACACCTTC
TRBV7-2	-	-	TRBJ2-7	CASSWAGFGAYEQYF	TGTGCCAGCAGCTGGGCGGGTTTTGGGGCCTACGAGCAGTACTTC
TRBV27	-	TRBD1	TRBJ1-6	CASSALTGSYSPLHF	TGTGCCAGCAGTGCCCTGACAGGGAGCTACTCCCCCCTCCACTTT
TRBV5-1	-	-	TRBJ1-2	CASSLSQGHTIYGYTF	TGCGCCAGCAGCTTGTCCCAGGGGCATACAATCTATGGCTACACCTTC
TRBV7-3	-	TRBD2	TRBJ2-1	CASSLTSGGNEQFF	TGTGCCAGCAGCTTAACTAGCGGGGGAAATGAGCAGTTCTTC
TRBV6-5	-	TRBD1	TRBJ1-1	CASSRGTAYTEAFF	TGTGCCAGCAGTAGAGGGACAGCCTACACTGAAGCTTTCTTT
TRBV28	-	-	TRBJ1-5	CASIGRDQPQHF	TGTGCCAGCATCGGGAGGGATCAGCCCCAGCATTTT
TRBV20-1	-	-	TRBJ1-1	CSASGQMNTEAFF	TGCAGTGCTAGTGGACAGATGAACACTGAAGCTTTCTTT
TRBV19	-	-	TRBJ1-2	CASSIGTVYTF	TGTGCCAGTAGTATAGGGACAGTCTACACCTTC
TRBV3-1/TRBV3-2	-	-	TRBJ2-5	CASSQGLGMEETQYF	TGTGCCAGCAGCCAAGGACTAGGGATGGAAGAGACCCAGTACTTC
TRBV30	-	-	TRBJ1-5	CAWSVQGGQPQHF	TGTGCCTGGAGTGTCCAGGGTGGCCAGCCCCAGCATTTT
TRBV18	-	TRBD1	TRBJ2-1	CASSPRGVKGGEVDEQFF	TGTGCCAGCTCACCCCGGGGAGTGAAAGGGGGCGAAGTCGATGAGCAGTTCTTC
TRBV2	-	-	TRBJ2-1	CASSVQGYNEQFF	TGTGCCAGCAGTGTTCAGGGGTACAATGAGCAGTTCTTC
TRBV5-1	-	TRBD1	TRBJ2-1	CASNGKQGNHEQFF	TGCGCCAGCAACGGGAAACAGGGGAACCATGAGCAGTTCTTC
TRBV30	-	TRBD1	TRBJ1-1	CAWVYSGTANTEAFF	TGTGCCTGGGTCTACTCGGGGACAGCGAACACTGAAGCTTTCTTT